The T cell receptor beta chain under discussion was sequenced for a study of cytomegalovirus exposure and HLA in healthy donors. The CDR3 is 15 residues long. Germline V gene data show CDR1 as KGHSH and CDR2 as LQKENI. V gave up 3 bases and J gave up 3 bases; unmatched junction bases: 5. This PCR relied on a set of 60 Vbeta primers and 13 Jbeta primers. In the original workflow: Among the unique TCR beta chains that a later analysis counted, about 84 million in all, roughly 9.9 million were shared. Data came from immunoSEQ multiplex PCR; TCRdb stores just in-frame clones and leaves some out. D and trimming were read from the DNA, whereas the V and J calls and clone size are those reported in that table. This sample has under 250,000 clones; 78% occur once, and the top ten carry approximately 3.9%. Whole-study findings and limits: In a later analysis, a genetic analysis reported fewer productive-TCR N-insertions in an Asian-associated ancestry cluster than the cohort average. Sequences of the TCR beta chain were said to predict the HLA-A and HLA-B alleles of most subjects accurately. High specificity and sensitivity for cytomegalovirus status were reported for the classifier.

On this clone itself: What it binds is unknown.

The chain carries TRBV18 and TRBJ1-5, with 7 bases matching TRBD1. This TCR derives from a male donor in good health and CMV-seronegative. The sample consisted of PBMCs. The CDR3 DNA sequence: TGTGCCAGCTCACCCGTAGGGGGCGACAATCAGCCCCAGCATTTT. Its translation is CASSPVGGDNQPQHF.